The rows below give T cell receptor beta chains drawn from one sample of a study of cytomegalovirus exposure and HLA in healthy donors. Produced via immunoSEQ multiplex PCR; TCRdb's table is partial and in-frame only. The sample contains 65,000 to 95,000 clones, roughly 78% of which appear only once. What was sequenced was PBMCs. The source is a male donor in good health and CMV-seropositive. The CDR3 runs from the conserved cysteine through the conserved F or W. Fields, in order: CDR3 protein, CDR3 DNA, V gene, clone size, J gene, D gene. A D gene is named only where the DNA matches it firmly. Rows may omit the clone size; those that give it use once, few, many or a size class.

cdr3_aa: CASSIDPSRDYEQYF
cdr3_nt: TGTGCCAGTAGTATAGATCCCTCCAGGGACTACGAGCAGTACTTC
v_call: TRBV19
clone_size: NA
j_call: TRBJ2-7
d_call: NA

cdr3_aa: CASTPRGLGGNEQFF
cdr3_nt: TGTGCCAGCACCCCTCGCGGGTTGGGGGGCAATGAGCAGTTCTTC
v_call: TRBV7-9
clone_size: once
j_call: TRBJ2-1
d_call: NA

cdr3_aa: CASRRTGGQGYGYTF
cdr3_nt: TGTGCCAGCAGGCGCACAGGGGGCCAAGGATATGGCTACACCTTC
v_call: TRBV6-5
clone_size: once
j_call: TRBJ1-2
d_call: TRBD1

cdr3_aa: CASSISQGAGHEQFF
cdr3_nt: TGTGCCAGCAGCATTTCACAGGGGGCAGGACATGAGCAGTTCTTC
v_call: TRBV11-3
clone_size: NA
j_call: TRBJ2-1
d_call: TRBD1

cdr3_aa: CASSYQPPTPGGYTF
cdr3_nt: TGTGCCAGCAGTTACCAACCCCCCACCCCAGGGGGCTACACCTTC
v_call: TRBV6-5
clone_size: NA
j_call: TRBJ1-2
d_call: NA

cdr3_aa: CASSKSPKLSNQPQHF
cdr3_nt: TGTGCCAGCAGCAAGTCCCCGAAACTCAGCAATCAGCCCCAGCATTTT
v_call: TRBV21-1
clone_size: NA
j_call: TRBJ1-5
d_call: NA

cdr3_aa: CASSVVATRDTQYF
cdr3_nt: TGTGCCAGCAGCGTAGTGGCTACCAGGGATACGCAGTATTTT
v_call: TRBV9
clone_size: NA
j_call: TRBJ2-3
d_call: NA

cdr3_aa: CASSFSPPYEQYF
cdr3_nt: TGTGCCAGCAGCTTTTCCCCTCCCTACGAGCAGTACTTC
v_call: TRBV7-9
clone_size: NA
j_call: TRBJ2-7
d_call: NA

cdr3_aa: CASSTSGSVGLSTDTQYF
cdr3_nt: TGTGCCAGCAGCACTAGCGGGAGTGTGGGGCTTAGCACAGATACGCAGTATTTT
v_call: TRBV9
clone_size: NA
j_call: TRBJ2-3
d_call: TRBD2

cdr3_aa: CASSQSATSGRETQYF
cdr3_nt: TGTGCCAGCAGCCAGTCCGCGACTAGCGGGCGAGAGACCCAGTACTTC
v_call: TRBV4-2
clone_size: NA
j_call: TRBJ2-5
d_call: TRBD2